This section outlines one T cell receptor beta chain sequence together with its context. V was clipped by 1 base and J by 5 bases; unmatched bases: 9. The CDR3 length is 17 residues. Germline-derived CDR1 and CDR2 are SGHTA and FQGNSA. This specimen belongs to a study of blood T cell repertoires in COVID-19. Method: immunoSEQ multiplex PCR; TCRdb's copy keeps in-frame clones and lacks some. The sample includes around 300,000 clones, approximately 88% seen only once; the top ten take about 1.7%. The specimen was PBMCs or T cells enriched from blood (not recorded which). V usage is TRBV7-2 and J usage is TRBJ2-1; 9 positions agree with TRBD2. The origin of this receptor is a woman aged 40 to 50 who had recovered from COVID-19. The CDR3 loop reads CASSLGRLAVEDNEQFF. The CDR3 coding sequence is TGTGCCAGCAGCTTAGGTAGACTAGCGGTAGAAGACAATGAGCAGTTCTTC.